The entry below gives a single T cell receptor beta chain sequence along with its context. The record originates from a study of shared T cell receptors in the human thymus. The assay was immunoSEQ multiplex PCR, and TCRdb's table has in-frame clones only and misses some. The sample has about 730,000 clones, over 75% seen once; the top ten hold approximately 0.01%. The CDR3 is made up of 14 amino acids. Trimming removed 3 bases from V and 4 bases from J, with 12 bases in between. Germline V gene sequence: CDR1 SGHTA, CDR2 FQGTGA. The same data also went into a second study, on human thymus T cells.

Sequencing was done on a sample of thymocytes. The rearrangement joins TRBV7-3 to TRBJ1-1; D gene ambiguous. The sequence was obtained from a girl under three years old with a congenital heart defect. CDR3 residues: CASSFKFVGTEAFF. CDR3 sequence (DNA): TGTGCCAGCAGCTTCAAGTTCGTCGGCACTGAAGCTTTCTTT.